The rows below give T cell receptor beta chains drawn from one sample of a study of T cells in Graves' hyperthyroidism and ophthalmopathy. MiXCR was run by TCRdb on the multiplex PCR reads, yielding one entry per CDR3 protein. The sample carries hundreds of thousands of distinct CDR3 sequences, about half recorded once. Specimen: peripheral blood or thyroid tissue (not recorded which). All receptors derive from a young woman with Graves' hyperthyroidism. CDR3s include the opening cysteine and the closing phenylalanine or tryptophan. D genes are given only for firm matches. Not all rows give a size; the values are once, few, many and, for expanded clones, a class.

cdr3_aa	cdr3_nt	clone_size	v_call	j_call	cdr3_length	d_call
CASSSGGSNQPLHF	TGTGCCAGCAGTTCAGGAGGGAGCAATCAGCCCCTCCACTTT	.	TRBV6-6	TRBJ1-6	14	.
CASSLLWGYEQYF	TGTGCCAGCAGTTTATTGTGGGGCTACGAGCAGTACTTC	once	TRBV12-3/TRBV12-4	TRBJ2-7	13	.
CASSSDRPLYGYTF	TGCGCCAGCAGTTCGGACAGGCCACTCTATGGCTACACCTTC	.	TRBV5-1	TRBJ1-2	14	TRBD1
CASSFGGLDNSPLHF	TGTGCCAGCAGTTTTGGGGGTTTAGATAATTCACCCCTCCACTTT	few	TRBV12-3/TRBV12-4	TRBJ1-6	15	.
CATSDSRDGGDNSPLHF	TGTGCCACCAGTGACTCCCGGGACGGAGGGGATAATTCACCCCTCCACTTT	.	TRBV10-3	TRBJ1-6	17	.
CASSSTGTANGYTF	TGCGCCAGCAGCTCCACCGGGACAGCCAATGGCTACACCTTC	few	TRBV5-1	TRBJ1-2	14	TRBD1
CASSDLGSSAGNTIYF	TGTGCCAGCAGCGACCTTGGGTCCTCGGCCGGAAACACCATATATTTT	.	TRBV12-3/TRBV12-4	TRBJ1-3	16	.
CASSHIGQSYGYTF	TGTGCCAGCAGCCACATAGGACAGAGCTATGGCTACACCTTC	.	TRBV19	TRBJ1-2	14	.
CASSSPGRGTGELFF	TGTGCCAGCAGTTCTCCAGGGAGGGGCACCGGGGAGCTGTTTTTT	.	TRBV2	TRBJ2-2	15	TRBD2
CASSVEPTRGTEAFF	TGTGCCAGCAGCGTAGAACCCACCCGGGGCACTGAAGCTTTCTTT	few	TRBV9	TRBJ1-1	15	.
CASSLTTGDGTYEQYF	TGTGCCAGCAGCTTAACGACAGGGGACGGAACCTACGAGCAGTACTTC	.	TRBV7-3	TRBJ2-7	16	TRBD1
CASSKGEGTHGELFF	TGCGCCAGCAGCAAGGGGGAAGGGACTCACGGGGAGCTGTTTTTT	.	TRBV10-1	TRBJ2-2	15	.
CASSYLPGQASSYEQYF	TGTGCCAGCAGTTACCTACCGGGACAGGCGAGCTCCTACGAGCAGTACTTC	.	TRBV7-9	TRBJ2-7	17	TRBD1
CASSFRGQDTEAFF	TGTGCCAGCAGCTTCAGGGGGCAGGACACTGAAGCTTTCTTT	few	TRBV7-2	TRBJ1-1	14	TRBD1
CASSQRQGAEKLFF	TGTGCCAGCAGCCAAAGACAGGGGGCTGAAAAACTGTTTTTT	few	TRBV5-5	TRBJ1-4	14	TRBD1
CATQGSGASGANVLTF	TGTGCCACCCAGGGGAGCGGGGCCTCTGGGGCCAACGTCCTGACTTTC	.	TRBV25-1	TRBJ2-6	16	.
CASSPGGPNEKLFF	TGTGCCAGCAGTCCTGGCGGCCCCAATGAAAAACTGTTTTTT	many	TRBV2	TRBJ1-4	14	.
CSARPGTYEQYF	TGCAGTGCTAGACCAGGGACCTACGAGCAGTACTTC	.	TRBV20-1	TRBJ2-7	12	.
CATGTARSPLHF	TGTGCCACGGGTACGGCAAGATCACCCCTCCACTTT	.	TRBV19	TRBJ1-6	12	.
CASSDGGGLTGELFF	TGTGCCAGCAGTGATGGCGGCGGGCTCACCGGGGAGCTGTTTTTT	many	TRBV2	TRBJ2-2	15	.
CASSLRGTGSSPLHF	TGTGCCAGCAGCCTTCGCGGGACAGGGAGCTCACCCCTCCACTTT	once	TRBV7-2	TRBJ1-6	15	TRBD1
CASSYGEGPGWSGYTF	TGTGCCAGCAGTTACGGCGAGGGACCTGGGTGGAGTGGCTACACCTTC	.	TRBV6-2/TRBV6-3	TRBJ1-2	16	.
CASSFPGAEKLFF	TGTGCCAGCAGTTTTCCAGGGGCCGAAAAACTGTTTTTT	.	TRBV12-3/TRBV12-4	TRBJ1-4	13	.
CASSVGGSNSPLHF	TGTGCCAGCAGTGTTGGGGGAAGTAATTCACCCCTCCACTTT	.	TRBV2	TRBJ1-6	14	.
CSVETSGTHSYQETQYF	TGCAGCGTTGAGACTAGCGGGACCCACTCGTACCAAGAGACCCAGTACTTC	.	TRBV29-1	TRBJ2-5	17	TRBD2
CASSQDRVEPTNEKLFF	TGCGCCAGCAGCCAAGATCGAGTCGAACCAACTAATGAAAAACTGTTTTTT	.	TRBV5-4	TRBJ1-4	17	.
CSVSESYEQYF	TGCAGCGTCTCCGAGTCCTACGAGCAGTACTTC	.	TRBV29-1	TRBJ2-7	11	.
CASKKGGPQHF	TGTGCCAGCAAAAAGGGGGGGCCCCAGCATTTT	.	TRBV2	TRBJ1-5	11	.
CASTVQGNYGYTF	TGTGCCAGCACCGTACAGGGAAACTATGGCTACACCTTC	many	TRBV7-2	TRBJ1-2	13	.
CSLATGAGTEAFF	TGCAGCTTGGCCACGGGGGCTGGGACTGAAGCTTTCTTT	.	TRBV29-1	TRBJ1-1	13	.
CASTDIHQPQHF	TGTGCCAGCACGGACATCCATCAGCCCCAGCATTTT	.	TRBV19	TRBJ1-5	12	.
CASSLGFSNTEAFF	TGTGCCAGCAGCTTGGGGTTCTCGAACACTGAAGCTTTCTTT	few	TRBV7-9	TRBJ1-1	14	.
CASSERQGRYQPQYF	TGTGCCAGCAGTGAGAGACAGGGGAGGTATCAGCCCCAGTACTTC	once	TRBV2	TRBJ2-5	15	TRBD1
CASSMGQGSYEQYF	TGTGCCAGTAGTATGGGTCAGGGGTCCTACGAGCAGTACTTC	.	TRBV19	TRBJ2-7	14	.
CASSPGALHGYTF	TGTGCCAGCAGTCCCGGAGCCCTCCATGGCTACACCTTC	.	TRBV24-1	TRBJ1-2	13	.
CSGSGRGPRFEQYF	TGCAGCGGGAGTGGGAGAGGCCCTAGGTTCGAGCAGTACTTC	.	TRBV29-1	TRBJ2-7	14	.
CASSEAMGRVTGELFF	TGTGCCAGCAGTGAAGCGATGGGACGGGTCACCGGGGAGCTGTTTTTT	many	TRBV2	TRBJ2-2	16	.
CSAERDSYGYTF	TGCAGCGCGGAACGGGACAGCTATGGCTACACCTTC	.	TRBV29-1	TRBJ1-2	12	TRBD1
CASSPHRGQGGEQYF	TGTGCCAGCAGCCCCCATCGGGGACAGGGCGGCGAGCAGTACTTC	few	TRBV9	TRBJ2-7	15	TRBD1
CASSIPPGFNQPQHF	TGTGCCAGTAGTATACCTCCGGGATTCAATCAGCCCCAGCATTTT	.	TRBV19	TRBJ1-5	15	.
CSAMGQGYEQYF	TGCAGTGCTATGGGACAGGGCTACGAGCAGTACTTC	.	TRBV20-1	TRBJ2-7	12	TRBD1
CASSMGAGYTEAFF	TGTGCCAGTAGTATGGGGGCTGGGTACACTGAAGCTTTCTTT	few	TRBV19	TRBJ1-1	14	.
CASSYRDPPAPLHF	TGTGCCAGCAGTTACCGGGACCCTCCCGCACCCCTCCACTTT	few	TRBV10-3	TRBJ1-6	14	.
CATSRITSTSEQYF	TGTGCCACCAGCAGAATAACTAGCACGAGCGAGCAGTACTTC	.	TRBV15	TRBJ2-7	14	.
CASSLETGPEAFF	TGTGCCAGCAGCTTAGAGACGGGCCCTGAAGCTTTCTTT	.	TRBV7-9	TRBJ1-1	13	.
CASSYRFDREQYF	TGTGCCAGCAGTTACCGGTTCGATCGCGAGCAGTACTTC	few	TRBV7-9	TRBJ2-7	13	.
CSVDVGDGTDTQYF	TGCAGCGTTGACGTAGGGGATGGCACAGATACGCAGTATTTT	.	TRBV29-1	TRBJ2-3	14	.
CAWSGAGEPDQPQHF	TGTGCCTGGAGTGGGGCTGGGGAGCCCGATCAGCCCCAGCATTTT	.	TRBV10-3	TRBJ1-5	15	.
CASSRAFGAESPLHF	TGTGCCAGCAGCCGGGCCTTTGGCGCAGAGTCACCCCTCCACTTT	few	TRBV4-2	TRBJ1-6	15	.
CATSGTGVNTEAFF	TGTGCCACCAGTGGAACGGGAGTTAACACTGAAGCTTTCTTT	few	TRBV24-1	TRBJ1-1	14	.
CASSDPGMNSPLHF	TGTGCCAGCAGTGATCCGGGAATGAATTCACCCCTCCACTTT	few	TRBV6-5	TRBJ1-6	14	.
CASSGQGNSEAFF	TGTGCCAGTTCAGGACAGGGTAACTCTGAAGCTTTCTTT	.	TRBV19	TRBJ1-1	13	TRBD1
CASSVRGTDEKLFF	TGTGCCAGCAGCGTTAGGGGGACAGATGAAAAACTGTTTTTT	.	TRBV9	TRBJ1-4	14	TRBD1
CASSPRLSYLHYF	TGTGCCAGCAGTCCCCGCCTTTCTTACCTGCACTACTTC	few	TRBV3-1	TRBJ2-7	13	.
CSVRGRDNSPLHF	TGCAGCGTACGGGGCAGAGATAATTCACCCCTCCACTTT	.	TRBV29-1	TRBJ1-6	13	.
CASSNNDFITPLHF	TGCGCCAGCAGCAACAATGACTTCATCACACCCCTCCACTTT	few	TRBV4-1	TRBJ1-6	14	.
CASSPTGTVSGANVLTF	TGTGCCAGCAGTCCAACCGGGACAGTCTCTGGGGCCAACGTCCTGACTTTC	.	TRBV25-1	TRBJ2-6	17	TRBD1
CASSIGRDSRYEQYF	TGTGCCAGTAGTATAGGCCGGGACTCGAGATACGAGCAGTACTTC	few	TRBV19	TRBJ2-7	15	.
CATSDAGASPPQHF	TGTGCCACCAGTGACGCCGGGGCCTCTCCTCCCCAGCATTTT	.	TRBV24-1	TRBJ1-5	14	.
CSVERGQGNTIYF	TGCAGTGTTGAGAGGGGACAGGGAAACACCATATATTTT	.	TRBV29-1	TRBJ1-3	13	TRBD1